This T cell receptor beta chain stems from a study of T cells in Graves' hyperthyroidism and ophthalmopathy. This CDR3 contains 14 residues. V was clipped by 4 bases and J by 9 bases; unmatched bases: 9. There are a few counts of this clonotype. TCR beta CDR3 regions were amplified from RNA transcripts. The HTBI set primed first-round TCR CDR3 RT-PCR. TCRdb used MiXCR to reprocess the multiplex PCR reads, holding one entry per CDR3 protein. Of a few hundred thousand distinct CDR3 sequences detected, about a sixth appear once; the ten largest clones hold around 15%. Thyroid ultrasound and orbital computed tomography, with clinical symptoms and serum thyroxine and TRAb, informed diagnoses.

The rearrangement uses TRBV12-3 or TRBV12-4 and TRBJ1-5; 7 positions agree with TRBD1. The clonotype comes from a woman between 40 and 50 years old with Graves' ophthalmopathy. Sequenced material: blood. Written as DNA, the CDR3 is TGTGCCAGCAGTTCGGGACAGACTTTCTTGCCCCAGCATTTT. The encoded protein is CASSSGQTFLPQHF.